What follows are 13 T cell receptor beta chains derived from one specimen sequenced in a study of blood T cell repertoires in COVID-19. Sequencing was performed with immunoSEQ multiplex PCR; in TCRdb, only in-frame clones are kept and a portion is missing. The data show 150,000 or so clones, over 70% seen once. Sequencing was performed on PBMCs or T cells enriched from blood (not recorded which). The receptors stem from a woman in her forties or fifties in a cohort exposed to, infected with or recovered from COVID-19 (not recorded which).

The chain's CDR3 is CASSTTVNEKLFF. CDR3 in DNA: TGTGCCAGTAGTACGACAGTAAATGAAAAACTGTTTTTT. This chain connects TRBV19 to TRBJ1-4, with D possibly being TRBD1 (5 bases). Trimming left V 4 bases short and J 5 bases short, with 8 bases between. The CDR3 has 13 amino acids. The germline gives CDR1 LNHDA, CDR2 SQIVND (reference sequence). The variable domain in full, completed from reference TRBV19 and TRBJ1-4, reads DGGITQSPKYLFRKEGQNVTLSCEQNLNHDAMYWYRQDPGQGLRLIYYSQIVNDFQKGDIAEGYSVSREKKESFPLTVTSAQKNPTAFYLCASSTTVNEKLFFGSGTQLSVL.

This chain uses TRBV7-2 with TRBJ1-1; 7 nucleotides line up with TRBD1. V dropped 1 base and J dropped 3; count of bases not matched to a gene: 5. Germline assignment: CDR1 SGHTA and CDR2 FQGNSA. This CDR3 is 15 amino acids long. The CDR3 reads CASSLVGQWDTEAFF. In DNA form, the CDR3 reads TGTGCCAGCAGCTTAGTGGGACAGTGGGACACTGAAGCTTTCTTT. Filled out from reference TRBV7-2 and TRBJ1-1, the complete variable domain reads GAGVSQSPSNKVTEKGKDVELRCDPISGHTALYWYRQSLGQGLEFLIYFQGNSAPDKSGLPSDRFSAERTGGSVSTLTIQRTQQEDSAVYLCASSLVGQWDTEAFFGQGTRLTVV.

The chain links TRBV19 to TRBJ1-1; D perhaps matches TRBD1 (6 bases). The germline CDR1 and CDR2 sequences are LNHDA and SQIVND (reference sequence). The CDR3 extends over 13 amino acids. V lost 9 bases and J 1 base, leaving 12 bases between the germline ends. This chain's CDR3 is CASLPDRNTEAFF. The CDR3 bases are TGTGCCAGCTTACCGGACAGGAACACTGAAGCTTTCTTT.

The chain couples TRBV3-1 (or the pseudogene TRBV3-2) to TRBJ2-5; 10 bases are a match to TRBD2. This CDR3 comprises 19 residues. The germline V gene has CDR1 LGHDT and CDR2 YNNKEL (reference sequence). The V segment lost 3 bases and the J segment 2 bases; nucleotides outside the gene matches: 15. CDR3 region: CASSHRSLAGVRGQETQYF. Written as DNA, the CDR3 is TGTGCCAGCAGCCACCGTTCCCTAGCGGGAGTTCGTGGGCAAGAGACCCAGTACTTC.

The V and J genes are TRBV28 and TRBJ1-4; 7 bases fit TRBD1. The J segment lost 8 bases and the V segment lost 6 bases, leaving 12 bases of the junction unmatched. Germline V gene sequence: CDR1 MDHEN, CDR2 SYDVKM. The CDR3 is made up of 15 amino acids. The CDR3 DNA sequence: TGTGCCAGCAGGCGACAGGCCCAGGGGGAGGAAAAACTGTTTTTT. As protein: CASRRQAQGEEKLFF.

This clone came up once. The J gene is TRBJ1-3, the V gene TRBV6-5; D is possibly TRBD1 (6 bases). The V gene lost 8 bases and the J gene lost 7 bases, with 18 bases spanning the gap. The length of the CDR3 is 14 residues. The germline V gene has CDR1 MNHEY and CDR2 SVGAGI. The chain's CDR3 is CASLQAGEGNTIYF. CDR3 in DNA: TGTGCCAGCCTCCAAGCAGGGGAAGGCAACACCATATATTTT.

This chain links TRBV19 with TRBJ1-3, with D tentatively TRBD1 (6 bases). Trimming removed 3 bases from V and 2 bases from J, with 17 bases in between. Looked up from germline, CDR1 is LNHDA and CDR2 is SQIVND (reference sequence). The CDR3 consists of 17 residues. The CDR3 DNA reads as TGTGCCAGTAGTATTGGTTCGGGGGGCATCGCTGGAAACACCATATATTTT. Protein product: CASSIGSGGIAGNTIYF.

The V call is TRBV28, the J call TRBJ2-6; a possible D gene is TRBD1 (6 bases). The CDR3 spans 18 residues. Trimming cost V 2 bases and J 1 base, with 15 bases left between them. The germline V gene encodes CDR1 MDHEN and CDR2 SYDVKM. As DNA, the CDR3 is TGTGCCAGCAGTTTAAGGTACAGGGATAGGTCTGGGGCCAACGTCCTGACTTTC. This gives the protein CASSLRYRDRSGANVLTF.

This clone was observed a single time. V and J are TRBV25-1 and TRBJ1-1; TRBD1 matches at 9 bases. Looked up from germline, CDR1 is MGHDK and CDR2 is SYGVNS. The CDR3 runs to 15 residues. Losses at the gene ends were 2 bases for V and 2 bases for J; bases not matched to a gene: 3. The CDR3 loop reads CASSEGGQGNTEAFF. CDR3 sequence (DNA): TGTGCCAGCAGTGAAGGGGGACAGGGTAACACTGAAGCTTTCTTT.

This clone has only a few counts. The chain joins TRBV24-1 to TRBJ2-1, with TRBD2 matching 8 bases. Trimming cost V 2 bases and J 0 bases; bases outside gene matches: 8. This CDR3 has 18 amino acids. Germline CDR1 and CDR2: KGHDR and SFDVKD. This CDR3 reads CATSDYEPSGGSYNEQFF. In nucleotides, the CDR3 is TGTGCCACCAGTGATTACGAACCGAGCGGGGGCTCCTACAATGAGCAGTTCTTC.

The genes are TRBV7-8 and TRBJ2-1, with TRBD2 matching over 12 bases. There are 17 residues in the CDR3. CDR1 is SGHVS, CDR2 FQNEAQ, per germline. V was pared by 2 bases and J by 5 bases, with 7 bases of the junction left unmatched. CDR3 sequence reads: CASSLPPSGRANNEQFF. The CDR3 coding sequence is TGTGCCAGCAGCTTACCCCCTAGCGGGAGGGCCAACAATGAGCAGTTCTTC.

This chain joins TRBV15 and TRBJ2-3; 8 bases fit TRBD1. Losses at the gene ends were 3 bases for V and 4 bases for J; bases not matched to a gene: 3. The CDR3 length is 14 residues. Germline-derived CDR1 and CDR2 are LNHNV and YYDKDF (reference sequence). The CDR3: CATSRDRVPDTQYF. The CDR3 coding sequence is TGTGCCACCAGCAGGGACAGGGTACCAGATACGCAGTATTTT.

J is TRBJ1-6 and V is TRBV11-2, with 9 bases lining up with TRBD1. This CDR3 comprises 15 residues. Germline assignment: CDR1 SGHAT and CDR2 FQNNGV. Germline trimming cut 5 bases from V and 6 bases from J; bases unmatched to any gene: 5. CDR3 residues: CASSREGQGNSPLHF. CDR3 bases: TGTGCCAGCAGCCGCGAGGGACAGGGTAATTCACCCCTCCACTTT.